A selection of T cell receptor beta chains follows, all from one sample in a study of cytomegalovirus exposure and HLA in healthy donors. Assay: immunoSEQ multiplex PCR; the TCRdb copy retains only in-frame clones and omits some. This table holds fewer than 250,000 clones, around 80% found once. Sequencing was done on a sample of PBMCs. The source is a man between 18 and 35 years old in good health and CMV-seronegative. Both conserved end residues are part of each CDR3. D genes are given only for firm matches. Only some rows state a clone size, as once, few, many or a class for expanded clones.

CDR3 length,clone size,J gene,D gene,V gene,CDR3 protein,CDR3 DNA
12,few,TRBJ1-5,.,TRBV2,CASKISNQPQHF,TGTGCCAGCAAAATAAGCAATCAGCCCCAGCATTTT
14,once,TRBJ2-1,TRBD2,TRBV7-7,CASSLVAGGGEQFF,TGTGCTAGCAGCTTGGTAGCGGGAGGAGGTGAGCAGTTCTTC
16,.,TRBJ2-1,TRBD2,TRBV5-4,CASSGRTSGGVNEQFF,TGTGCCAGCAGCGGCCGGACTAGCGGGGGGGTCAATGAGCAGTTCTTC
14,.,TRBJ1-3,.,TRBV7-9,CASSPGSGGNTIYF,TGTGCCAGCAGTCCCGGGTCTGGAGGAAACACCATATATTTT
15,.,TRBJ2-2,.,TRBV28,CASSSPGLGTGELFF,TGTGCCAGCAGTTCCCCCGGGTTGGGCACCGGGGAGCTGTTTTTT
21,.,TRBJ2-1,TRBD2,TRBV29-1,CSVGGLAGGARGVTPYNEQFF,TGCAGCGTTGGGGGACTAGCGGGAGGCGCTCGTGGAGTAACCCCCTACAATGAGCAGTTCTTC
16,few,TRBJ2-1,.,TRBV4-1,CASSQPGISTYNEQFF,TGCGCCAGCAGCCAACCAGGCATATCCACCTACAATGAGCAGTTCTTC
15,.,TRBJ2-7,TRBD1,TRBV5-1,CASSLAGQPGYEQYF,TGCGCCAGCAGCTTGGCGGGACAGCCGGGGTACGAGCAGTACTTC
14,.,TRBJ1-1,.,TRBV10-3,CAISESAVNTEAFF,TGTGCCATCAGTGAGTCGGCTGTGAACACTGAAGCTTTCTTT
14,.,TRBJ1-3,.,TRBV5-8,CASSRQSSGNTIYF,TGTGCCAGCAGCCGACAGAGCTCTGGAAACACCATATATTTT
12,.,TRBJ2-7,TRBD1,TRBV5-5,CASSPTGVEQYF,TGTGCCAGCAGCCCGACAGGGGTCGAGCAGTACTTC
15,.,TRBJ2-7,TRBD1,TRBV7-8,CASSERDRGAYEQYF,TGTGCCAGCAGCGAACGGGACAGGGGGGCCTACGAGCAGTACTTC
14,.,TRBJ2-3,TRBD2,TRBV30,CAWSISGRADTQYF,TGTGCCTGGAGTATTAGCGGGAGGGCCGATACGCAGTATTTT
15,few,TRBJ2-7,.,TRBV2,CASSESAAPSYEQYF,TGTGCCAGCAGTGAGTCGGCAGCTCCTAGCTACGAGCAGTACTTC
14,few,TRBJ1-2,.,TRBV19,CASSIKEADYGYTF,TGTGCCAGTAGTATTAAGGAGGCAGACTATGGCTACACCTTC
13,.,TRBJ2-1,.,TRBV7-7,CASSSEQGNEQFF,TGTGCTAGCAGCTCGGAACAGGGTAATGAGCAGTTCTTC
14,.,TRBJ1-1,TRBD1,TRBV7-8,CASSLARTGGEAFF,TGTGCCAGCAGCTTAGCGCGGACAGGGGGAGAGGCTTTCTTT
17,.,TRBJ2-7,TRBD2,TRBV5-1,CASSVGLAGGPHYEQYF,TGCGCCAGCAGCGTCGGACTAGCGGGAGGGCCTCACTACGAGCAGTACTTC
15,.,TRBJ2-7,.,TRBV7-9,CASSRTGTAPYEQYF,TGTGCCAGCAGCCGAACCGGGACTGCACCCTACGAGCAGTACTTC
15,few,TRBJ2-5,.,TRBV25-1,CASSEAGNRQETQYF,TGTGCCAGCAGTGAAGCAGGAAACAGGCAAGAGACCCAGTACTTC
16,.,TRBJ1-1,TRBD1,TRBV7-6,CASSLASGTGNTEAFF,TGTGCCAGCAGCTTAGCCTCCGGGACAGGGAACACTGAAGCTTTCTTT
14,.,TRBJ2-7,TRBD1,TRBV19,CASSSGTGSYEQYF,TGTGCCAGTAGTTCGGGGACAGGTTCTTACGAGCAGTACTTC
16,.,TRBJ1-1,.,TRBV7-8,CASSLFEGTMNTEAFF,TGTGCCAGCAGCTTATTTGAGGGTACAATGAACACTGAAGCTTTCTTT
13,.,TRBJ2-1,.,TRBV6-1,CASTPGVYNEQFF,TGTGCCAGCACTCCCGGGGTCTACAATGAGCAGTTCTTC
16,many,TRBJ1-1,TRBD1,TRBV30,CAWKRAGGSRGTEAFF,TGTGCCTGGAAGAGGGCAGGTGGCTCCAGGGGGACTGAAGCTTTCTTT
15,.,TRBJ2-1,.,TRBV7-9,CASSPDRTTYNEQFF,TGTGCCAGCAGCCCGGACAGAACAACCTACAATGAGCAGTTCTTC
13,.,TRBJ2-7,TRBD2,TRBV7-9,CASSASGIYEQYF,TGTGCCAGCTCCGCTAGCGGCATCTACGAGCAGTACTTC
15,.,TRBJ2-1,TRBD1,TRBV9,CASSRQGQGYDEQFF,TGTGCCAGCAGCAGACAAGGACAGGGATACGATGAGCAGTTCTTC
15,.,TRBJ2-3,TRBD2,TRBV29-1,CSVEDRTGGTDTQYF,TGCAGCGTTGAAGATAGAACGGGAGGAACAGATACGCAGTATTTT
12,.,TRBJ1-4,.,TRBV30,CAWTITNEKLFF,TGTGCCTGGACAATAACTAATGAAAAACTGTTTTTT
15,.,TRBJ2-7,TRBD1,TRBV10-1,CASSDTGQVTYEQYF,TGCGCCAGCAGTGATACCGGACAGGTCACCTACGAGCAGTACTTC
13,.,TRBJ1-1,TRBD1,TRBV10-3,CAIRDRGYTEAFF,TGTGCCATCAGAGACAGGGGGTACACTGAAGCTTTCTTT
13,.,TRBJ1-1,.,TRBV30,CAWSGPGVPEAFF,TGTGCCTGGAGTGGGCCGGGGGTACCTGAAGCTTTCTTT
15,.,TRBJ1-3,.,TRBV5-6,CASSLDSISGNTIYF,TGTGCCAGCAGCTTGGACAGTATCTCTGGAAACACCATATATTTT
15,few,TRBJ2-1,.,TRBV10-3,CAISEGQRYYNEQFF,TGTGCCATCAGTGAGGGGCAGCGGTACTACAATGAGCAGTTCTTC
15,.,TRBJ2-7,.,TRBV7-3,CASSLRPGWSYEQYF,TGTGCCAGCAGCTTAAGGCCGGGGTGGTCCTACGAGCAGTACTTC
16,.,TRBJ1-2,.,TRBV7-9,CASSLTSWGGDYGYTF,TGTGCCAGCAGCTTAACAAGTTGGGGGGGCGACTATGGCTACACCTTC
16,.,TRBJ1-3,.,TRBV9,CASSGTGTLSGNTIYF,TGTGCCAGCAGCGGAACGGGGACACTATCTGGAAACACCATATATTTT
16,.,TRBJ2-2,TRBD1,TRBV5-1,CASSLWFQGASGELFF,TGCGCCAGCAGCTTGTGGTTCCAGGGGGCTAGCGGGGAGCTGTTTTTT
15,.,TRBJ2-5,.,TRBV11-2,CASSLAIERQETQYF,TGTGCCAGCAGCTTAGCTATCGAACGCCAAGAGACCCAGTACTTC
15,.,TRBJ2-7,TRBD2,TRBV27,CASSPLAGEGYEQYF,TGTGCCAGCAGTCCTCTAGCGGGAGAGGGTTACGAGCAGTACTTC
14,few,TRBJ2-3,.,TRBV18,CASSPELLTDTQYF,TGTGCCAGCTCACCAGAACTACTCACAGATACGCAGTATTTT
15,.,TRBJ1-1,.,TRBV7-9,CASSLGPQGTTEAFF,TGTGCCAGCAGCTTAGGACCCCAGGGTACCACTGAAGCTTTCTTT
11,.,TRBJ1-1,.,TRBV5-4,CASSLLGRAFF,TGTGCCAGCAGCTTGTTGGGGAGAGCTTTCTTT
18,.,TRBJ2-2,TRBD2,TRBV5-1,CASSHGTSGQSNTGELFF,TGCGCCAGCAGCCACGGGACTAGCGGGCAATCGAACACCGGGGAGCTGTTTTTT
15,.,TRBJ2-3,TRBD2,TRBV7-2,CASSEELAYTDTQYF,TGTGCCAGCAGCGAAGAACTAGCGTACACAGATACGCAGTATTTT
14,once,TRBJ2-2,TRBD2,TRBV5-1,CASTGLADTGELFF,TGCGCCAGCACTGGTCTAGCGGACACCGGGGAGCTGTTTTTT
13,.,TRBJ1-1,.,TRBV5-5,CASSPRINTEAFF,TGTGCCAGCAGCCCCAGGATAAACACTGAAGCTTTCTTT
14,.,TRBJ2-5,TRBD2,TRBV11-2,CASRPGGTLETQYF,TGTGCCAGCAGACCGGGGGGTACTTTGGAGACCCAGTACTTC
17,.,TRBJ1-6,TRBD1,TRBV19,CASGKGQKSSYNSPLHF,TGTGCCAGTGGAAAGGGACAGAAGAGCTCCTATAATTCACCCCTCCACTTT
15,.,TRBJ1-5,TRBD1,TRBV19,CASSTHDRVDQPQHF,TGTGCCAGTAGTACTCACGACAGGGTGGATCAGCCCCAGCATTTT
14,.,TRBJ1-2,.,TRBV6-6,CASTQGTVSYGYTF,TGTGCCAGCACTCAGGGGACGGTTTCCTATGGCTACACCTTC
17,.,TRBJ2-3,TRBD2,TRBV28,CASSFTGSAGVPDTQYF,TGTGCCAGCAGTTTCACGGGTTCTGCGGGAGTCCCAGATACGCAGTATTTT
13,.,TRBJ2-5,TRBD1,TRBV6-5,CASRRTGLETQYF,TGTGCCAGCAGACGGACAGGGCTGGAGACCCAGTACTTC
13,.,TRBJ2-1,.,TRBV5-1,CASSRPAEGGQFF,TGCGCCAGCAGTCGACCAGCGGAGGGAGGGCAGTTCTTC
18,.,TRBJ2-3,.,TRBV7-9,CASSFAGGTRGFTDTQYF,TGTGCCAGCAGCTTCGCCGGCGGGACTCGAGGATTCACAGATACGCAGTATTTT
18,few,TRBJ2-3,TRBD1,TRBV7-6,CASSLDPGQKYITDTQYF,TGTGCCAGCAGCTTAGACCCGGGACAGAAATATATAACAGATACGCAGTATTTT
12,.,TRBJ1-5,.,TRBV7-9,CASSVRNQPQHF,TGTGCCAGCAGTGTGCGAAATCAGCCCCAGCATTTT